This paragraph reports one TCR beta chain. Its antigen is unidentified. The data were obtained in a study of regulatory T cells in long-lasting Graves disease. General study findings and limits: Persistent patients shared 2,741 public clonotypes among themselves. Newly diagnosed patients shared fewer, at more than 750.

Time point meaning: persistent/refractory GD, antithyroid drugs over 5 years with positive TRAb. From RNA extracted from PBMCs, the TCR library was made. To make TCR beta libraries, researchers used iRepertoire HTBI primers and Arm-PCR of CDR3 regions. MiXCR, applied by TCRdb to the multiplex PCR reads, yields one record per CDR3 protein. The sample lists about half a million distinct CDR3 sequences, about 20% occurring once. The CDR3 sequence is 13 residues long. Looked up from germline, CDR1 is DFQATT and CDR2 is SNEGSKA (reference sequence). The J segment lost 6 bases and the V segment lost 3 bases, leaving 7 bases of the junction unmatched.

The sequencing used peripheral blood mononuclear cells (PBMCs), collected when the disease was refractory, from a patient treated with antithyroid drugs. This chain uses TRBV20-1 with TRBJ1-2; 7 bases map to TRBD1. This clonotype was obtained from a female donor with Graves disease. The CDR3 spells CSASPTGRNGYTF. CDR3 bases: TGCAGTGCTAGCCCGACAGGGAGGAATGGCTACACCTTC.